Listed below are T cell receptor beta chains from one sample, sequenced in a study of STAT5B mutations in CD4+ large granular lymphocyte leukemia. Clones were sequenced by immunoSEQ multiplex PCR, and TCRdb holds only the in-frame ones, with some missing. The sample includes tens of thousands of clones, approximately 90% of them seen just once. Sequencing input: CD4+ T cells from blood buffy coats. These receptors originate from a human donor in good health. Each CDR3 is given with its conserved first and last residue. The D gene is left open where the match is weak. Clone size is stated in some rows and not others, as once, few, many or a class when expanded.

V,J,size,D,DNA,CDR3
TRBV19,TRBJ1-5,-,-,TGTGCCAGTAGTGCCCACGGTCAGCCCCAGCATTTT,CASSAHGQPQHF
TRBV19,TRBJ2-3,-,-,TGTGCCAGTAGTATCGGGCCAGCTGGGACGCAGTATTTT,CASSIGPAGTQYF
TRBV9,TRBJ2-3,-,-,TGTGCCAGCAGCTTTGAGGGTACAGATACGCAGTATTTT,CASSFEGTDTQYF
TRBV18,TRBJ2-7,few,-,TGTGCCAGCTCACGAACGGGACATCAAATTGACTACGAGCAGTACTTC,CASSRTGHQIDYEQYF
TRBV11-3,TRBJ1-1,-,-,TGTGCCAGCAGCTTGGGTGGGTCGAACACTGAAGCTTTCTTT,CASSLGGSNTEAFF
TRBV2,TRBJ1-6,-,TRBD1,TGTGCCAGCCCGGGACAGGGCGATAATTCACCCCTCCACTTT,CASPGQGDNSPLHF
TRBV28,TRBJ2-4,-,-,TGTGCCAGCAGCTGGCGCACAAACATTCAGTACTTC,CASSWRTNIQYF
TRBV11-2,TRBJ2-7,-,TRBD1,TGTGCCAGCAGCCTACAACAGGGGCGCGCCTACGAGCAGTACTTC,CASSLQQGRAYEQYF
TRBV7-9,TRBJ2-2,-,TRBD2,TGTGCCAGCAGCTTTCGTTCCCCCTGGCGGGAGTCCGGGGAGCTGTTTTTT,CASSFRSPWRESGELFF
TRBV5-1,TRBJ2-7,-,TRBD2,TGCGCCAGCAGACAAGAGTGGACTAGCCACGAGCAGTACTTC,CASRQEWTSHEQYF
TRBV25-1,TRBJ2-3,-,-,TGTGCCAGCAGTGAATCGTCCGGGAGCGATACGCAGTATTTT,CASSESSGSDTQYF
TRBV6-5,TRBJ1-1,-,-,TGTGCCAGCAGTTACGCGCGGAACACTGAAGCTTTCTTT,CASSYARNTEAFF
TRBV25-1,TRBJ2-7,-,TRBD1,TGTGCCAGCGAAGGGACAGGGCCCCCCTACGAGCAGTACTTC,CASEGTGPPYEQYF
TRBV7-3,TRBJ2-6,-,TRBD1,TGTGCCAGCAGCTATGGGACAGCTGGGGCCAACGTCCTGACTTTC,CASSYGTAGANVLTF
TRBV28,TRBJ2-5,once,-,TGTGCCAGCAGTTTATTCGGTCAGGGCAACCAAGAGACCCAGTACTTC,CASSLFGQGNQETQYF
TRBV5-6,TRBJ2-7,-,TRBD1,TGTGCCAGCAGCTTGAACTCGGGACAGAGCTACGAGCAGTACTTC,CASSLNSGQSYEQYF
TRBV28,TRBJ1-1,-,-,TGTGCCAGCAGGGATAGTCCCACTGAAGCTTTCTTT,CASRDSPTEAFF
TRBV4-2,TRBJ2-2,-,TRBD2,TGTGCCAGCAGCTCAGCACTAGCGGGAGTAGTTACCGGGGAGCTGTTTTTT,CASSSALAGVVTGELFF
TRBV21-1,TRBJ2-7,-,-,TGTGCCAGCTCCAACGGGGCAGGGAGCTACGAGCAGTACTTC,CASSNGAGSYEQYF
TRBV28,TRBJ2-3,-,-,TGTGCCAGCGCTAGAAACGGGCGGAACACAGATACGCAGTATTTT,CASARNGRNTDTQYF
TRBV28,TRBJ2-7,-,TRBD2,TGTGCCAGCAGTGACGGACTAGCGGGAGTTAGGTCCTACGAGCAGTACTTC,CASSDGLAGVRSYEQYF
TRBV9,TRBJ1-5,once,-,TGTGCCAGCAGCGTAGCAGGGAGCAATCAGCCCCAGCATTTT,CASSVAGSNQPQHF
TRBV7-6,TRBJ1-5,-,-,TGTGCCAGCAGCTTAGACCAGGGAGGGCAGCCCCAGCATTTT,CASSLDQGGQPQHF
TRBV5-5,TRBJ2-7,-,TRBD1,TGTGCCAGCAGCTGGGACAGAAGCTCCTACGAGCAGTACTTC,CASSWDRSSYEQYF
TRBV28,TRBJ2-2,-,TRBD2,TGTGCCATACCCGCGGGAGGGGAGACCGGGGAGCTGTTTTTT,CAIPAGGETGELFF
TRBV4-2,TRBJ2-7,-,TRBD2,TGTGCCAGCAGCCGCAGACTAGCGGGAGTGGGAGAGCAGTACTTC,CASSRRLAGVGEQYF
TRBV5-5,TRBJ2-7,-,-,TGTGCCAGCAGCAACCCAGGATACGAGCAGTACTTC,CASSNPGYEQYF
TRBV29-1,TRBJ2-5,-,TRBD1,TGCAGCATCAACAGGGGTCGATCATACGGGGAGACCCAGTACTTC,CSINRGRSYGETQYF
TRBV19,TRBJ2-3,few,-,TGTGCCAGTAGTATAACCCTGGCGGGGCCTAGCACAGATACGCAGTATTTT,CASSITLAGPSTDTQYF
TRBV6-9,TRBJ1-2,-,-,TGTGCCAGCAGTTATCAGTCAGGGTCCTATGGCTACACCTTC,CASSYQSGSYGYTF
TRBV14,TRBJ2-7,few,TRBD2,TGTGCCAGCAGCACAGCCGGGACTACCGCCTACGCGCAGTACTTC,CASSTAGTTAYAQYF
TRBV7-2,TRBJ1-5,few,-,TGTGCCAGCAGCTTAGGACAGAATCAGCCCCAGCATTTT,CASSLGQNQPQHF
TRBV18,TRBJ2-3,-,TRBD2,TGTGCCAGCTCACCACAAGCGGGAGGCCTAGATACGCAGTATTTT,CASSPQAGGLDTQYF
TRBV27,TRBJ1-2,-,TRBD1,TGTGCCAGCAGTTTCCTGACAGGGGGCTTTGGCTACACCTTC,CASSFLTGGFGYTF
TRBV5-8,TRBJ2-5,-,-,TGTGCCAGCAGCTTGCGGGTTGCGGAGACCCAGTACTTC,CASSLRVAETQYF
TRBV6-5,TRBJ1-1,-,-,TGTGCCAGCAGTTACTCGGGCAGGGGGAACACTGAAGCTTTCTTT,CASSYSGRGNTEAFF
TRBV7-9,TRBJ2-2,few,TRBD1,TGTGCCAGCAGCATTGGGACAGGGGGAACCGGGGAGCTGTTTTTT,CASSIGTGGTGELFF
TRBV11-2,TRBJ1-6,-,-,TGTGCCAGCAGCTCACAGGAGAATTCACCCCTCCACTTT,CASSSQENSPLHF
TRBV29-1,TRBJ2-5,-,-,TGCAGCGTTGAAGTGGGGAGGCGGGAGACCCAGTACTTC,CSVEVGRRETQYF
TRBV28,TRBJ2-3,-,-,TGTGCCACCCTAGCTTCGTCGGGGACAGATACGCAGTATTTT,CATLASSGTDTQYF
TRBV18,TRBJ2-7,-,TRBD1,TGTGCCAGCTCACAGGACAGGCCTCCTCAAGGAGAGCAGTACTTC,CASSQDRPPQGEQYF
TRBV9,TRBJ2-5,-,TRBD2,TGTGCCAGCAGCGTTAGCGGGAGGGCCAACCCAGAGACCCAGTACTTC,CASSVSGRANPETQYF
TRBV28,TRBJ1-5,few,-,TGTGCCAGCAGTCCCCCAGGGTTTAGACAGCCCCAGCATTTT,CASSPPGFRQPQHF
TRBV11-2,TRBJ2-6,-,-,TGTGCCAGCAGCGTAACCGACTCTGGGGCCAACGTCCTGACTTTC,CASSVTDSGANVLTF
TRBV6-5,TRBJ2-3,once,TRBD2,TGTGCCAGCAGACAAGCGGGAGGGACCACAGATACGCAGTATTTT,CASRQAGGTTDTQYF
TRBV6-6,TRBJ2-3,-,-,TGTGCCAGCAGTTACCCTGGACAGGATACGCAGTATTTT,CASSYPGQDTQYF
TRBV7-9,TRBJ2-4,-,-,TGTGCCAGCAGCCGCGAGATAAACATTCAGTACTTC,CASSREINIQYF
TRBV7-2,TRBJ2-7,-,TRBD2,TGTGCCAGCAGCTTAGGTGGGGGGGACGAGCAGTACTTC,CASSLGGGDEQYF